The rows below give T cell receptor beta chains drawn from one sample of a study of cytomegalovirus exposure and HLA in healthy donors. The assay was immunoSEQ multiplex PCR, and TCRdb's table has in-frame clones only and misses some. The sample lists about 220,000 clones; roughly 84% were seen once. The source material was PBMCs. These receptors came from a woman in her 30s in good health and CMV-seropositive. CDR3s include the opening cysteine and the closing phenylalanine or tryptophan. Fields, in order: clone size, V gene, D gene, J gene, CDR3 length, CDR3 protein, CDR3 DNA. A D gene is named only where the DNA matches it firmly. The size entry is marked missing in some rows and otherwise reads once, few, many or a size class.

NA	TRBV7-2	TRBD2	TRBJ2-2	15	CASSLGRAGAGELFF	TGTGCCAGCAGCTTAGGCAGGGCGGGAGCGGGGGAGCTGTTTTTT
NA	TRBV6-5	TRBD1	TRBJ1-5	15	CASRPNRGSNQPQHF	TGTGCCAGCAGACCGAACAGGGGTAGCAATCAGCCCCAGCATTTT
NA	TRBV4-3	NA	TRBJ2-3	15	CASSQWDGSTDTQYF	TGCGCCAGCAGCCAGTGGGACGGCAGCACAGATACGCAGTATTTT
NA	TRBV7-3	NA	TRBJ2-5	13	CASSVGQGGTQYF	TGTGCCAGCAGCGTAGGGCAAGGTGGGACCCAGTACTTC
NA	TRBV9	NA	TRBJ2-7	14	CASSPRQGNYEQYF	TGTGCCAGCAGCCCCCGGCAGGGAAACTACGAGCAGTACTTC
few	TRBV6-1	NA	TRBJ2-1	13	CASSYNLGDEQFF	TGTGCCAGCAGCTACAACCTAGGGGATGAGCAGTTCTTC
NA	TRBV6-1	TRBD1	TRBJ2-2	15	CASSAGTGEAGELFF	TGTGCCAGCAGCGCCGGGACAGGGGAGGCCGGGGAGCTGTTTTTT
NA	TRBV5-1	NA	TRBJ1-1	13	CASSLAQNTEAFF	TGCGCCAGCAGCTTGGCCCAGAACACTGAAGCTTTCTTT
NA	TRBV30	NA	TRBJ1-3	13	CAWSVTAGNTIYF	TGTGCCTGGAGTGTGACGGCTGGAAACACCATATATTTT
NA	TRBV30	TRBD2	TRBJ2-5	15	CAWSVLAGVQETQYF	TGTGCCTGGAGTGTACTAGCGGGGGTACAAGAGACCCAGTACTTC
NA	TRBV7-9	NA	TRBJ1-3	14	CASSVQGLKNTIYF	TGTGCCAGCAGCGTACAGGGTTTGAAAAACACCATATATTTT
NA	TRBV29-1	TRBD1	TRBJ1-2	14	CSVYPTGGRYGYTF	TGCAGCGTATACCCGACAGGGGGTCGCTATGGCTACACCTTC
NA	TRBV10-1	NA	TRBJ1-5	13	CASSTGPYQPQHF	TGCGCCAGCAGCACGGGACCCTATCAGCCCCAGCATTTT
few	TRBV2	NA	TRBJ2-7	13	CASSGGPSYEQYF	TGTGCCAGCAGTGGGGGTCCCTCCTACGAGCAGTACTTC
NA	TRBV10-1	NA	TRBJ2-7	12	CASSGPWDEQYF	TGCGCCAGCAGTGGACCCTGGGACGAGCAGTACTTC
NA	TRBV27	NA	TRBJ1-2	13	CASTSGANYGYTF	TGTGCCAGCACCTCGGGGGCTAACTATGGCTACACCTTC
NA	TRBV30	NA	TRBJ1-3	14	CAWSRMEGGNTIYF	TGTGCCTGGTCAAGGATGGAGGGAGGGAACACCATATATTTT